The 31 T cell receptor beta chains in this list originate from one sample, sequenced in a study of cytomegalovirus exposure and HLA in healthy donors. It was with 60 Vbeta and 13 Jbeta primers that the PCR ran. Profiled with immunoSEQ multiplex PCR; TCRdb holds only in-frame clones, not every one. The profile shows about 160,000 clones, roughly 85% of them singletons. The sequenced sample consisted of PBMCs. All receptors derive from a man aged 18 to 29 in good health and CMV-seropositive.

In this sample, this clone turned up once. The V gene is TRBV7-2, the J gene TRBJ2-7; 9 nucleotides agree with TRBD1. Trimming at V came to 2 bases and at J to 4 bases, leaving 9 bases not matched to a gene. Germline V lookup: CDR1 SGHTA, CDR2 FQGNSA. CDR3 length: 16 residues. The CDR3 DNA is TGTGCCAGCAGCTTAAACCCGACAGGGGGTTCGTACGAGCAGTACTTC. Translated: CASSLNPTGGSYEQYF.

The rearrangement links TRBV5-1 to TRBJ2-2; D possibly corresponds to TRBD2 (6 bases). From germline, CDR1 is SGHRS and CDR2 YFSETQ. V was trimmed by 3 bases and J by 0 bases, leaving 12 bases between them. This CDR3 is 16 amino acids long. The CDR3 here is CASSSGLWTNTGELFF. In nucleotides, the CDR3 is TGCGCCAGCAGCTCGGGACTCTGGACGAACACCGGGGAGCTGTTTTTT.

V usage is TRBV25-1 and J usage is TRBJ2-4; 12 nucleotides match TRBD2. The J segment lost 6 bases and the V segment lost 4 bases, leaving 4 bases of the junction unmatched. This CDR3 is 15 amino acids long. Germline loops: CDR1 MGHDK, CDR2 SYGVNS. Written as DNA, the CDR3 is TGTGCCAGCAGTGCTCCGGGACTAGCGGGAAACATTCAGTACTTC. Protein: CASSAPGLAGNIQYF.

This chain uses TRBV6-5 with TRBJ1-5, with TRBD1 matching 7 bases. The CDR3 consists of 15 residues. The trim removed 5 bases at V and 4 bases at J, leaving 8 bases unmatched. The germline CDR1 and CDR2 sequences are MNHEY and SVGAGI. The CDR3 spells CASSPDRVVNQPQHF. The CDR3 nucleotides read TGTGCCAGCAGTCCCGACAGGGTAGTGAATCAGCCCCAGCATTTT.

The CDR3 region has the DNA TGTGCCAGCAGCCCCCGTATTCCCCCAGATACGCAGTATTTT. This encodes CASSPRIPPDTQYF. This chain connects TRBV4-2 to TRBJ2-3; no clear D gene. The CDR3 runs to 14 residues. Trimming removed 4 bases at V and 4 bases at J, with 12 bases between. Germline CDR1 and CDR2: LGHNA and YNFKEQ.

V usage is TRBV19 and J usage is TRBJ1-5, with 9 bases identical to TRBD1. Unmatched junction bases numbered 9, after V lost 6 bases and J lost 9 bases. The V gene's germline CDR1 is LNHDA and CDR2 SQIVND (reference sequence). The CDR3 length is 14 residues. CDR3 in DNA: TGTGCCAGTAGCGGGACAGGGTGGGGGGGGCCCCAGCATTTT. It encodes CASSGTGWGGPQHF.

The chain combines TRBV18 with TRBJ2-7, with 12 bases lining up with TRBD1. With 5 bases clipped from V and 2 bases from J, the junction kept 4 bases outside the gene matches. The germline CDR1 and CDR2 sequences are KGHSH and LQKENI. The CDR3 sequence is 15 residues long. Written as DNA, the CDR3 is TGTGCCAGCTCATCGGGACAGGGGGCGACCTACGAGCAGTACTTC. Translation gives CASSSGQGATYEQYF.

The chain employs TRBV11-3 and TRBJ2-1; 11 bases match TRBD1. V lost 5 bases and J lost 6; bases outside the gene matches: 9. The CDR3 is 16 amino acids. The germline CDR1 and CDR2 sequences are SGHNT and YENEEA. CDR3 DNA sequence: TGTGCCAGCAGCCTACCCGGACAGGGGGCTGTCAATGAGCAGTTCTTC. Its translation: CASSLPGQGAVNEQFF.

This chain uses TRBV20-1 with TRBJ2-1; TRBD1 matches at 8 bases. This CDR3 comprises 11 residues. Germline values: CDR1 DFQATT, CDR2 SNEGSKA (reference sequence). The CDR3 DNA reads TGCAGCGGACAGGGCTACAATGAGCAGTTCTTC. Residues: CSGQGYNEQFF.

CDR3 loop: CASSPQSGSTEAFF. In DNA form, the CDR3 reads TGTGCCAGCAGCCCCCAGTCCGGGAGCACTGAAGCTTTCTTT. V gene TRBV9 combines with J gene TRBJ1-1; the D is unclear. V shed 4 bases and J shed 4 bases, with 14 bases lying between them. Germline V gives CDR1 SGDLS, CDR2 YYNGEE. This CDR3 contains 14 residues.

V and J are TRBV29-1 and TRBJ2-7; D may be TRBD1 (6 bases). Looked up from germline, CDR1 is SQVTM and CDR2 is ANQGSEA. The CDR3 is 14 amino acids. Trimming left V 3 bases short and J 2 bases short, with 14 bases between. The CDR3 region has the DNA TGCAGCGTTGAGGACAGAGGGACAACCTACGAGCAGTACTTC. Translating it yields CSVEDRGTTYEQYF.

This clone has more than one count but fewer than ten. J is TRBJ2-3 and V is TRBV5-1; 7 positions match TRBD1. There are 15 residues in the CDR3. V lost 0 bases, J lost 6 bases, and 7 bases stayed unmatched. Germline assignment: CDR1 SGHRS and CDR2 YFSETQ. For the CDR3, the DNA is TGCGCCAGCAGCTTGGTCCAGGGGGTTGGGGATACGCAGTATTTT. Translated: CASSLVQGVGDTQYF.

The chain employs TRBV30 and TRBJ1-3, with D possibly being TRBD1 (6 bases). Germline V gene data show CDR1 as GTSNPN and CDR2 as SVGIG (reference sequence). This CDR3 is 14 amino acids long. CDR3 DNA: TGTGGTTCCGGGGGGGGCCCCTCTGGAAACACCATATATTTT. Its protein is CGSGGGPSGNTIYF. The variable domain in full, completed from reference TRBV30 and TRBJ1-3, reads SQTIHQWPATLVQPVGSPLSLECTVEGTSNPNLYWYRQAAGRGLQLLFYSVGIGQISSEVPQNLSASRPQDRQFILSSKKLLLSDSGFYLCGSGGGPSGNTIYFGEGSWLTVV.

The rearrangement uses TRBV7-8 and TRBJ1-1, with a possible D match to TRBD1 (6 bases). The germline V gene encodes CDR1 SGHVS and CDR2 FQNEAQ. Trimming shortened V by 4 bases and J by 0 bases, and 12 bases separated the two germline ends. CDR3 length: 15 amino acids. The CDR3, as DNA: TGTGCCAGCAGCTCGGACAGCCTGATGAACACTGAAGCTTTCTTT. Protein: CASSSDSLMNTEAFF.

This clone was observed a handful of times. This rearrangement joins TRBV7-3 to TRBJ2-6; 7 bases match TRBD1. Germline loops: CDR1 SGHTA, CDR2 FQGTGA. V dropped 5 bases and J dropped 4; count of bases not matched to a gene: 5. The CDR3 loop spans 15 amino acids. In DNA, the CDR3 is TGTGCCAGCAGCCCACAGGGGCCCGGGGCCAACGTCCTGACTTTC. Protein sequence: CASSPQGPGANVLTF.

This chain links TRBV30 with TRBJ1-1; 7 positions match TRBD1. V lost 2 bases and J lost 3; bases outside the gene matches: 12. Germline lookup yields CDR1 GTSNPN and CDR2 SVGIG (reference sequence). This CDR3 has 16 residues. For the CDR3, the DNA is TGTGCCTGGAGTCGTCGCAAGGACAGGCTGGACACTGAAGCTTTCTTT. It translates to CAWSRRKDRLDTEAFF.

The J gene is TRBJ1-2, the V gene TRBV29-1; 9 nucleotides match TRBD1. Trimming took 4 bases from V and 7 from J; bases not matched to a gene: 16. There are 16 residues in the CDR3. Germline lookup yields CDR1 SQVTM and CDR2 ANQGSEA. CDR3 bases: TGCAGCGTTGTATTAATACAGGGGGCGAGCGCCTCTGGCTACACCTTC. Its protein product is CSVVLIQGASASGYTF.

V is TRBV4-2 and J is TRBJ2-1; 7 nucleotides agree with TRBD2. Germline trimming cut 3 bases from V and 6 bases from J; bases unmatched to any gene: 8. The CDR3 length is 15 residues. CDR1 LGHNA and CDR2 YNFKEQ come from the germline V gene. The DNA of the CDR3 is TGTGCCAGCAGCCACCCCGGGACTATAACCAATGAGCAGTTCTTC. It encodes CASSHPGTITNEQFF.

J is TRBJ2-1 and V is TRBV2; possibly TRBD2 for D (6 bases). Germline lookup yields CDR1 SNHLY and CDR2 FYNNEI. The CDR3 is 14 residues long. V was trimmed by 7 bases and J by 4 bases, leaving 14 bases between them. CDR3 DNA: TGTGCCAGCAATCGGGGCGGGGAGTACAATGAGCAGTTCTTC. It specifies CASNRGGEYNEQFF. Full variable domain (remainder filled in from reference TRBV2 and TRBJ2-1): EPEVTQTPSHQVTQMGQEVILRCVPISNHLYFYWYRQILGQKVEFLVSFYNNEISEKSEIFDDQFSVERPDGSNFTLKIRSTKLEDSAMYFCASNRGGEYNEQFFGPGTRLTVL.

For the CDR3, the DNA is TGTGCCAGCAGTTACTCCGGACTAGTGCCCACCGGGGAGCTGTTTTTT. It yields the protein CASSYSGLVPTGELFF. The genes are TRBV6-5 and TRBJ2-2; 7 bases align to TRBD2. Germline CDR1 MNHEY, CDR2 SVGAGI. With 0 bases clipped from V and 4 bases from J, the junction kept 5 bases outside the gene matches. This CDR3 has 16 residues.

Only a few counts were recorded for this clone. The chain has TRBV4-2 and TRBJ1-2, with D unclear. Trimming cost V 1 base and J 7 bases, with 13 bases left between them. This CDR3 region has 14 residues. In germline, CDR1 is LGHNA, CDR2 YNFKEQ. The CDR3 is CASSQGSSPGGYTF. CDR3 bases: TGTGCCAGCAGCCAAGGCTCGAGTCCCGGTGGCTACACCTTC.

The gene calls are TRBV9 and TRBJ1-6; D remains unclear. Germline V gene sequence: CDR1 SGDLS, CDR2 YYNGEE. Trimming took 4 bases from V and 7 from J, leaving 9 bases between them. The CDR3 consists of 13 residues. CDR3 in amino acids: CASSPRPNSPLHF. The DNA of the CDR3 is TGTGCCAGCAGCCCTAGACCCAATTCACCCCTCCACTTT.

CDR3 nucleotides: TGTGCCAGCAGCTTAGATGAGGTTATAAACATTCAGTACTTC. Translating it yields CASSLDEVINIQYF. The V call is TRBV11-2, the J call TRBJ2-4; D remains unclear. The CDR3 is 14 residues long. Germline assignment: CDR1 SGHAT and CDR2 FQNNGV. V was clipped by 0 bases and J by 6 bases, with 9 bases between them.

V is TRBV7-8 and J is TRBJ2-7; 8 bases are a match to TRBD1. Germline V lookup: CDR1 SGHVS, CDR2 FQNEAQ. The CDR3 spans 14 residues. V lost 4 bases, J lost 5 bases, and 7 bases stayed unmatched. The CDR3 is CASSSYTTGDEQYF. CDR3 bases: TGTGCCAGCAGCTCCTACACGACAGGGGACGAGCAGTACTTC.

The rearrangement uses TRBV4-3 and TRBJ1-1, with D possibly TRBD1 on 6 matching bases. CDR1 is LGHNA and CDR2 is YSLEER in the germline V gene. The V end was cut by 3 bases, the J end by 6 bases, with 14 bases between. This CDR3 has 14 residues. The CDR3 here is CASSHRSGAAEAFF. DNA for the CDR3: TGCGCCAGCAGCCACCGGTCAGGGGCCGCTGAAGCTTTCTTT.

The genes are TRBV5-6 and TRBJ2-2, with D possibly TRBD2 on 7 matching bases. V was shortened by 1 base and J by 9 bases, with 13 bases between the two germline ends. Germline-derived CDR1 and CDR2 are SGHDT and YYEEEE. There are 14 residues in the CDR3. The CDR3 DNA follows: TGTGCCAGCAGCTTGCCCTCGGGGGGCAGGGAGCTGTTTTTT. It is translated as CASSLPSGGRELFF.

This rearrangement joins TRBV18 to TRBJ1-1, with unresolved D. Germline V gene lookup returns CDR1 KGHSH and CDR2 LQKENI. This CDR3 spans 18 amino acids. Trimming took off 6 bases at V and 0 bases at J, with 23 bases between the two ends. As DNA, the CDR3 is TGTGCCAGCTCGCCTGCGGGAGGCCTGTTAAAGATGAACACTGAAGCTTTCTTT. This translates into CASSPAGGLLKMNTEAFF.

This chain links TRBV5-4 with TRBJ1-4; possible D gene TRBD1, 5 bases. The V gene lost 0 bases and the J gene lost 5 bases, with 8 bases spanning the gap. This CDR3 contains 14 residues. Germline values: CDR1 SGHNT, CDR2 YYREEE (reference sequence). The CDR3 bases are TGTGCCAGCAGCTTGGGGGGGGAGAATGAAAAACTGTTTTTT. Protein: CASSLGGENEKLFF.

The chain couples TRBV4-3 to TRBJ1-2, with TRBD1 as a possible D gene (6 bases). CDR3 length: 13 amino acids. V was pared by 1 base and J by 8 bases, with 11 bases between. Germline V lookup: CDR1 LGHNA, CDR2 YSLEER. The CDR3, as DNA: TGCGCCAGCAGCCAAGCCACGGGGACAGGCTACACCTTC. Protein product: CASSQATGTGYTF.

This chain connects TRBV6-5 to TRBJ1-5, with TRBD1 identical over 9 bases. V dropped 0 bases and J dropped 6; count of bases not matched to a gene: 3. Looked up from germline, CDR1 is MNHEY and CDR2 is SVGAGI. The CDR3 loop spans 15 amino acids. The CDR3 is CASSYSGTGTQPQHF. The CDR3 region has the DNA TGTGCCAGCAGTTACTCGGGGACAGGGACTCAGCCCCAGCATTTT.

V and J are TRBV11-3 and TRBJ2-3, with 11 bases aligning to TRBD2. The length of the CDR3 is 15 residues. The V and J ends lost 7 bases and 3 bases, in that order; junction bases with no gene match: 6. The V gene's germline CDR1 is SGHNT and CDR2 YENEEA. The CDR3 DNA reads as TGTGCCAGCAAAAACCTAGCGGGGGGTACAGATACGCAGTATTTT. Encoded protein: CASKNLAGGTDTQYF.